The next 25 T cell receptor beta chains were all read from a single sample in a study of cytomegalovirus exposure and HLA in healthy donors. PCR used 60 Vbeta primers and 13 Jbeta primers. The assay was immunoSEQ multiplex PCR, and TCRdb's table has in-frame clones only and misses some. Here the sample spans some 140,000 clones, roughly 80% being singletons. The specimen was PBMCs. These receptors were collected from a woman in her sixties or seventies in good health and CMV-seronegative.

The gene calls are TRBV7-9 and TRBJ2-2; 8 bases align to TRBD1. V lost 3 bases and J lost 3; bases outside the gene matches: 3. Germline CDR1 reads SEHNR; CDR2 reads FQNEAQ (reference sequence). The CDR3 extends over 15 amino acids. This CDR3 reads CASSFIQGDTGELFF. In nucleotides, the CDR3 is TGTGCCAGCAGCTTTATACAGGGGGACACCGGGGAGCTGTTTTTT.

CDR3 amino acids: CASRASGTEAFF. The CDR3 DNA reads as TGCGCCAGCAGGGCTTCGGGCACTGAAGCTTTCTTT. The chain is built from TRBV5-1 and TRBJ1-1; D is unresolved. From germline, CDR1 is SGHRS and CDR2 YFSETQ. This CDR3 comprises 12 residues. V shed 5 bases and J shed 4 bases, with 9 bases lying between them. Combining the CDR3 with reference TRBV5-1 and TRBJ1-1 gives the whole variable domain KAGVTQTPRYLIKTRGQQVTLSCSPISGHRSVSWYQQTPGQGLQFLFEYFSETQRNKGNFPGRFSGRQFSNSRSEMNVSTLELGDSALYLCASRASGTEAFFGQGTRLTVV.

The chain is built from TRBV30 and TRBJ2-7; D is ambiguous. The ends were cut back, 6 bases at V and 2 bases at J, with 8 bases in the middle. Germline V lookup: CDR1 GTSNPN, CDR2 SVGIG (reference sequence). This CDR3 comprises 11 residues. This CDR3 is CACDETYEQYF. In DNA, the CDR3 is TGTGCCTGTGATGAGACCTACGAGCAGTACTTC.

This clone was recorded once. In nucleotides, the CDR3 is TGTGCCAGCAGCTTGGTAGGGCAGGGGGGAAGCAATCAGCCCCAGCATTTT. Protein product: CASSLVGQGGSNQPQHF. The chain is built from TRBV5-5 and TRBJ1-5; 7 bases are shared with TRBD1. Germline CDR1 is SGHKS and CDR2 is YYEKEE (reference sequence). V trimming: 0 bases; J trimming: 1 base; junction bases outside the gene matches: 7. CDR3 size: 17 residues.

The chain recombines TRBV5-1 with TRBJ2-2, with D possibly being TRBD2 (6 bases). Trimming cost V 4 bases and J 6 bases, with 16 bases left between them. Germline V gene lookup returns CDR1 SGHRS and CDR2 YFSETQ. CDR3 size: 15 residues. CDR3 sequence reads: CASSRPTPGAGELFF. In DNA form, the CDR3 reads TGCGCCAGCAGCCGACCAACCCCGGGGGCCGGGGAGCTGTTTTTT.

This clone was observed once. The chain carries TRBV2 and TRBJ2-5; TRBD1 matches at 8 bases. Germline V gene sequence: CDR1 SNHLY, CDR2 FYNNEI. The CDR3 has 13 residues. J gave up 2 bases and V 7 bases, and 3 bases lay outside the gene matches. CDR3 DNA sequence: TGTGCCAGCACTCGGACAGGGCAAGAGACCCAGTACTTC. It yields the protein CASTRTGQETQYF.

The V call is TRBV25-1, the J call TRBJ2-5; TRBD2 matches 10 bases. The J call may be incorrect, as the DNA end agrees better with TRBJ2-7. The CDR3 sequence is 16 residues long. Germline CDR1 MGHDK, CDR2 SYGVNS. CDR3 coding DNA: TGTGCCAGCAGTGAATCCCCTAGCGGGAGATCCTACGAGCAGTACTTC. Translated, it gives CASSESPSGRSYEQYF.

This sequence joins TRBV4-1 and TRBJ2-7; 8 bases agree with TRBD1. Germline trimming cut 3 bases from V and 1 base from J; bases unmatched to any gene: 11. There are 17 residues in the CDR3. Germline V lookup: CDR1 MGHRA, CDR2 YSYEKL. The CDR3 region is CASSHSYLTGVSYEQYF. The CDR3 bases are TGCGCCAGCAGCCACTCCTACCTGACAGGGGTTTCCTACGAGCAGTACTTC.

Only a few counts were recorded for this clone. The chain combines TRBV7-9 with TRBJ1-1, with 7 positions matching TRBD1. The CDR3 contains 15 residues. The germline V gene has CDR1 SEHNR and CDR2 FQNEAQ (reference sequence). The V segment lost 5 bases and the J segment 0 bases; nucleotides outside the gene matches: 6. CDR3 sequence reads: CASSRPGQMNTEAFF. The CDR3 region has the DNA TGTGCCAGCAGCCGTCCGGGACAGATGAACACTGAAGCTTTCTTT.

The gene calls are TRBV9 and TRBJ2-3; D perhaps matches TRBD1 (6 bases). The V and J ends lost 4 bases and 2 bases respectively, with 11 bases between them. Germline V lookup: CDR1 SGDLS, CDR2 YYNGEE. The CDR3 runs to 14 residues. The CDR3 bases are TGTGCCAGCAGCTTACAGGGTTTCACAGATACGCAGTATTTT. Residues: CASSLQGFTDTQYF.

The chain is built from TRBV7-9 and TRBJ2-6; 10 bases are shared with TRBD1. V trimming: 5 bases; J trimming: 3 bases; junction bases outside the gene matches: 10. This CDR3 has 18 amino acids. Germline V gene sequence: CDR1 SEHNR, CDR2 FQNEAQ (reference sequence). CDR3 region: CASSPYETGGYGANVLTF. The CDR3 DNA reads TGTGCCAGCAGCCCTTACGAGACAGGGGGCTATGGGGCCAACGTCCTGACTTTC.

In its sample, this clone was seen once. The chain carries TRBV10-2 and TRBJ2-5, with D perhaps TRBD2 (6 bases). The CDR3 contains 13 residues. The germline gives CDR1 WSHSY, CDR2 SAAADI. V was pared by 6 bases and J by 4 bases, with 12 bases between. The CDR3 DNA reads TGCGCCAGCAGACGGGGGTTGGGAGAGACCCAGTACTTC. It specifies CASRRGLGETQYF.

V usage is TRBV15 and J usage is TRBJ2-6; D is undetermined. V was shortened by 5 bases and J by 1 base, with 9 bases between the two germline ends. Per germline, CDR1 LNHNV and CDR2 YYDKDF (reference sequence). CDR3 length equals 15 residues. The CDR3 loop reads CATSGQESGANVLTF. CDR3 DNA: TGTGCCACCAGCGGTCAGGAATCTGGGGCCAACGTCCTGACTTTC.

The CDR3 nucleotides are TGTGCCAGCAGCACCCGGACAGACTACTCCACAGATACGCAGTATTTT. This sequence encodes CASSTRTDYSTDTQYF. The chain carries TRBV13 and TRBJ2-3; D is perhaps TRBD1 (6 bases). The germline V gene encodes CDR1 PRHDT and CDR2 FYEKMQ (reference sequence). The CDR3 sequence is 16 residues long. Deletions cut 5 bases from V and 2 bases from J, with 17 bases between.

The V call is TRBV27, the J call TRBJ1-4; 10 nucleotides align to TRBD1. From germline, CDR1 is MNHEY and CDR2 SMNVEV (reference sequence). The CDR3 extends over 16 amino acids. V trimming: 6 bases; J trimming: 8 bases; junction bases outside the gene matches: 12. DNA for the CDR3: TGTGCCAGCAGCAACTGGGCTCGGACAGGGGGGGAAAAACTGTTTTTT. Its translation: CASSNWARTGGEKLFF.

V gene TRBV10-1 combines with J gene TRBJ1-3, with 9 bases matching TRBD1. V lost 8 bases and J lost 2; bases outside the gene matches: 4. From germline, CDR1 is WNHNN and CDR2 SYGVQD (reference sequence). The CDR3 has 14 amino acids. The CDR3: CASSTGGAGNTIYF. The CDR3 coding sequence is TGCGCCAGCTCGACAGGGGGGGCTGGAAACACCATATATTTT.

This chain connects TRBV7-2 to TRBJ1-4; 9 bases fit TRBD1. Germline values: CDR1 SGHTA, CDR2 FQGNSA. Trimming cost V 2 bases and J 7 bases; bases outside gene matches: 5. The CDR3 is 15 amino acids. The CDR3 sequence is CASSLSGTGREKLFF. In DNA, the CDR3 is TGTGCCAGCAGCTTATCTGGGACAGGGCGTGAAAAACTGTTTTTT.

J is TRBJ1-5 and V is TRBV27; 7 bases are a match to TRBD1. Per germline, CDR1 MNHEY and CDR2 SMNVEV (reference sequence). Trimming at V came to 2 bases and at J to 4 bases, leaving 5 bases not matched to a gene. The CDR3 totals 15 residues. This CDR3 is CASSLGGTENQPQHF. The CDR3 DNA is TGTGCCAGCAGTTTAGGTGGGACAGAGAATCAGCCCCAGCATTTT.

The chain is built from TRBV9 and TRBJ2-7; perhaps TRBD2 as D (7 bases). Germline-derived CDR1 and CDR2 are SGDLS and YYNGEE. Trimming pared 0 bases from V and 4 bases from J, leaving 11 bases between. The CDR3 is 14 residues long. In DNA, the CDR3 is TGTGCCAGCAGCGTAGCGGGGGGCTGGTACGAGCAGTACTTC. Amino acid sequence: CASSVAGGWYEQYF.

The genes are TRBV10-2 and TRBJ1-5; 9 bases fit TRBD1. Germline V gene sequence: CDR1 WSHSY, CDR2 SAAADI. CDR3 length: 15 amino acids. V shed 6 bases, J shed 4 bases, and the junction held 7 bases outside the gene matches. Here the CDR3 DNA reads TGCGCCAGCAGCCCGGGACAGGGAATAAATCAGCCCCAGCATTTT. Its translation is CASSPGQGINQPQHF.

The V call is TRBV7-9, the J call TRBJ1-4; D gene ambiguous. V was trimmed by 5 bases and J by 3 bases, leaving 10 bases between them. This CDR3 is built from 14 residues. The germline CDR1 and CDR2 sequences are SEHNR and FQNEAQ (reference sequence). CDR3 in DNA: TGTGCCAGCAGCACGGGTTCATCTAATGAAAAACTGTTTTTT. Translation: CASSTGSSNEKLFF.

A single count supports this clone. The chain joins TRBV20-1 to TRBJ2-7; possible D gene TRBD2, 5 bases. Looked up from germline, CDR1 is DFQATT and CDR2 is SNEGSKA (reference sequence). The length of the CDR3 is 10 residues. V lost 5 bases to trimming and J lost 7 bases, with 9 bases between them. CDR3 amino acids: CSAERREQYF. The CDR3 DNA is TGCAGTGCTGAGCGGCGGGAGCAGTACTTC.

This rearrangement joins TRBV10-1 to TRBJ2-7, with TRBD1 matching over 9 bases. Trimming removed 4 bases from V and 5 bases from J; junction bases left unmatched: 15. This CDR3 has 17 residues. Germline values: CDR1 WNHNN, CDR2 SYGVQD (reference sequence). DNA of the CDR3: TGCGCCAGCAGTGGTGCCGGGCCGGGGACAGGGAAGGACGAGCAGTACTTC. Its protein is CASSGAGPGTGKDEQYF.

The V call is TRBV11-2, the J call TRBJ2-7; 13 positions match TRBD2. V dropped 5 bases and J dropped 5; count of bases not matched to a gene: 6. CDR3 length: 15 amino acids. The germline V gene has CDR1 SGHAT and CDR2 FQNNGV. CDR3 residues: CASSGRLAGGHEQYF. The CDR3 DNA reads TGTGCCAGCAGCGGGCGACTAGCGGGAGGCCACGAGCAGTACTTC.

The chain links TRBV7-3 to TRBJ2-3; 8 nucleotides line up with TRBD2. The CDR3 contains 15 residues. The J segment lost 3 bases and the V segment lost 2 bases, leaving 4 bases of the junction unmatched. CDR1 is SGHTA, CDR2 FQGTGA, per germline. Here the CDR3 DNA reads TGTGCCAGCAGCTTAGTCGGGGGGGGAACAGATACGCAGTATTTT. Its protein product is CASSLVGGGTDTQYF. Drawing the rest from reference TRBV7-3 and TRBJ2-3, the complete variable domain is GAGVSQTPSNKVTEKGKYVELRCDPISGHTALYWYRQSLGQGPEFLIYFQGTGAADDSGLPNDRFFAVRPEGSVSTLKIQRTERGDSAVYLCASSLVGGGTDTQYFGPGTRLTVL.